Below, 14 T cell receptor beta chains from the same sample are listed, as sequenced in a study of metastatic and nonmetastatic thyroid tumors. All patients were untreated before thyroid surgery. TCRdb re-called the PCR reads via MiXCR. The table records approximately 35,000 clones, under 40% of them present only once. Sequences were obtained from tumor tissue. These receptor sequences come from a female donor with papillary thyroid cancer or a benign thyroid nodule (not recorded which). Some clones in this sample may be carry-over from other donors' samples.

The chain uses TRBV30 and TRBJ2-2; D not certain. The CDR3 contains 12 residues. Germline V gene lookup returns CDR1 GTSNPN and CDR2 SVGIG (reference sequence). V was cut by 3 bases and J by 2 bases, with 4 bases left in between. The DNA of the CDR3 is TGTGCCTGGAGCTCTAACACCGGGGAGCTGTTTTTT. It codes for CAWSSNTGELFF.

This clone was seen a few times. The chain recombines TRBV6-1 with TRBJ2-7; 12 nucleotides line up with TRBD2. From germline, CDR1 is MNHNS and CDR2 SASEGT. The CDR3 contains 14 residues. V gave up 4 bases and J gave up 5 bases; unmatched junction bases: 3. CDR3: CASSVTSGSDEQYF. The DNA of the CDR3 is TGTGCCAGCAGTGTGACTAGCGGGAGCGACGAGCAGTACTTC.

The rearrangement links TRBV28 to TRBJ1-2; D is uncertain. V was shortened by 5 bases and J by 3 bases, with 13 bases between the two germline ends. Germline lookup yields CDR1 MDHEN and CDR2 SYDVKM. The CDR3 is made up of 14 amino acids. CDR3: CASSAGILYYGYTF. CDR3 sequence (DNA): TGTGCCAGCAGTGCCGGAATACTGTACTATGGCTACACCTTC.

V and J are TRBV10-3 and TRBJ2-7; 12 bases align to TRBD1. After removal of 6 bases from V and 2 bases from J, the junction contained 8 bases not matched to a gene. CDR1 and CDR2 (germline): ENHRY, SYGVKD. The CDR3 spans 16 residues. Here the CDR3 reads CAIRGQGALRTYEQYF. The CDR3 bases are TGTGCCATCAGGGGACAGGGGGCGCTTAGAACCTACGAGCAGTACTTC.

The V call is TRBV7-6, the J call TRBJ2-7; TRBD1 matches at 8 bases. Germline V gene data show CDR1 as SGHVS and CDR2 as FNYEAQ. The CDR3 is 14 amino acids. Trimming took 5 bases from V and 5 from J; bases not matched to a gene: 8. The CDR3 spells CASSVDRGAHEQYF. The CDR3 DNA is TGTGCCAGCAGCGTAGACAGGGGTGCGCACGAGCAGTACTTC.

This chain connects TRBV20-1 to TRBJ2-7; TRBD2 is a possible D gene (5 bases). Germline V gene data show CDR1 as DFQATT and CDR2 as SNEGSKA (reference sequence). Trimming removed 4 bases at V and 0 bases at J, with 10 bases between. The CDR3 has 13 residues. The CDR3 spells CSAKAASSYEQYF. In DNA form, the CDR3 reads TGCAGTGCTAAAGCGGCCAGCTCCTACGAGCAGTACTTC.

The CDR3 region has the DNA TGTGCCAGCAGAGTGGAGGGGGATTGGACCTACGAGCAGTACTTC. Translated: CASRVEGDWTYEQYF. The V call is TRBV6-1, the J call TRBJ2-7; tentatively, D is TRBD1 or TRBD2 (6 bases each). The CDR3 runs to 15 residues. V gave up 6 bases and J gave up 2 bases, with 17 bases separating them. Germline CDR1 reads MNHNS; CDR2 reads SASEGT.

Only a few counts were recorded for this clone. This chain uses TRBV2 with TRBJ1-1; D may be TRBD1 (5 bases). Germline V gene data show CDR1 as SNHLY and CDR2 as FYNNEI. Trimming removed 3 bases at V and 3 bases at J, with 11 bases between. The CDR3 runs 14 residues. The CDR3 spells CASSDYGADTEAFF. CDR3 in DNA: TGTGCCAGCAGTGATTACGGGGCCGACACTGAAGCTTTCTTT.

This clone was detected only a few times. For the CDR3, the DNA is TGTGCCAGCAGTTCCAAAGGACTAGCGGGAATCGGGGAGCTGTTTTTT. Protein product: CASSSKGLAGIGELFF. The rearrangement joins TRBV6-1 to TRBJ2-2; TRBD2 aligns across 12 bases. CDR1 and CDR2 (germline): MNHNS, SASEGT. V was pared by 5 bases and J by 7 bases, with 8 bases of the junction left unmatched. This CDR3 contains 16 residues.

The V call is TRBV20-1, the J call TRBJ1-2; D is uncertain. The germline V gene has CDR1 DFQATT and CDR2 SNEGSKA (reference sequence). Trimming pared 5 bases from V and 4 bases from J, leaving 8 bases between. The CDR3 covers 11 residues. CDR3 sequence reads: CSALDGYGYTF. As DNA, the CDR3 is TGCAGTGCTCTGGACGGCTATGGCTACACCTTC.

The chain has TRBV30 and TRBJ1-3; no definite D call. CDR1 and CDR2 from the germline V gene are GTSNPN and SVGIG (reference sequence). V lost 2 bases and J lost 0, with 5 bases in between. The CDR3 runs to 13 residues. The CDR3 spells CAWSRNSGNTIYF. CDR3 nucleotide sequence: TGTGCCTGGAGTAGGAACTCTGGAAACACCATATATTTT. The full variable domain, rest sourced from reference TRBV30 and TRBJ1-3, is SQTIHQWPATLVQPVGSPLSLECTVEGTSNPNLYWYRQAAGRGLQLLFYSVGIGQISSEVPQNLSASRPQDRQFILSSKKLLLSDSGFYLCAWSRNSGNTIYFGEGSWLTVV.

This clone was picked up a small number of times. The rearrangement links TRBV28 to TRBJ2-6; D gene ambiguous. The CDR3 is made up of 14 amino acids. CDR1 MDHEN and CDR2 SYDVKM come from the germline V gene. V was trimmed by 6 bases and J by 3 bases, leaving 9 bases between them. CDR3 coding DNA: TGTGCCAGCAGCGTGGGTAGTGGGGCCAACGTCCTGACTTTC. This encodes CASSVGSGANVLTF.

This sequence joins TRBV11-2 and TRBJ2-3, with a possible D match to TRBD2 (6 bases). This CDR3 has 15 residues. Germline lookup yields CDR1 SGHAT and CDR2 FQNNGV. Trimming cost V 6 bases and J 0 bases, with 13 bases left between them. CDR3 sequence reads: CASRTAGTSTDTQYF. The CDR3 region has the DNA TGTGCCAGCAGAACCGCAGGGACTAGCACAGATACGCAGTATTTT. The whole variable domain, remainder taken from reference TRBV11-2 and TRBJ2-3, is EAGVAQSPRYKIIEKRQSVAFWCNPISGHATLYWYQQILGQGPKLLIQFQNNGVVDDSQLPKDRFSAERLKGVDSTLKIQPAKLEDSAVYLCASRTAGTSTDTQYFGPGTRLTVL.

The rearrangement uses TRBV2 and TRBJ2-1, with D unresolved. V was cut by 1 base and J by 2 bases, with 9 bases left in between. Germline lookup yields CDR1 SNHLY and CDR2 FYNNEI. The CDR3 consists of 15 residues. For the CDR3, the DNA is TGTGCCAGCAGTGAAGGGTCAGGTGCCTACAATGAGCAGTTCTTC. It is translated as CASSEGSGAYNEQFF.